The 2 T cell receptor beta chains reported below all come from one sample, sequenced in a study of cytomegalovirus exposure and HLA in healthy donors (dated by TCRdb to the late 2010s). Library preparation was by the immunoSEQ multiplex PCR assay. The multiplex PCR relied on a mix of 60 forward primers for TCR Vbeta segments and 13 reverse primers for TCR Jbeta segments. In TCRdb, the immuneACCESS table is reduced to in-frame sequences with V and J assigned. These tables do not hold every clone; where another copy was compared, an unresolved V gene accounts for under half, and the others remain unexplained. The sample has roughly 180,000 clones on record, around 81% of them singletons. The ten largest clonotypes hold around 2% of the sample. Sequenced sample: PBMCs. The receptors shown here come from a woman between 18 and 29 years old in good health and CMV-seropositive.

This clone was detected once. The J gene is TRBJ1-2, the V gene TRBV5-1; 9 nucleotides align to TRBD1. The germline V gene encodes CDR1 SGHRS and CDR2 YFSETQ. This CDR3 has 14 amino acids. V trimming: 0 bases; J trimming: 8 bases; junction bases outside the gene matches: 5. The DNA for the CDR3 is TGCGCCAGCAGCTTGGCTTCGACAGGGGGAGGCTACACCTTC. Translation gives CASSLASTGGGYTF.

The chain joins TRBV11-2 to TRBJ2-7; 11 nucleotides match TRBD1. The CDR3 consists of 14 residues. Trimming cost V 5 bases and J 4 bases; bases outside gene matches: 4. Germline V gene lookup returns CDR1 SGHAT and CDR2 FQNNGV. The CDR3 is CASSLGQGAYEQYF. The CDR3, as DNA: TGTGCCAGCAGCCTTGGACAGGGGGCGTACGAGCAGTACTTC.